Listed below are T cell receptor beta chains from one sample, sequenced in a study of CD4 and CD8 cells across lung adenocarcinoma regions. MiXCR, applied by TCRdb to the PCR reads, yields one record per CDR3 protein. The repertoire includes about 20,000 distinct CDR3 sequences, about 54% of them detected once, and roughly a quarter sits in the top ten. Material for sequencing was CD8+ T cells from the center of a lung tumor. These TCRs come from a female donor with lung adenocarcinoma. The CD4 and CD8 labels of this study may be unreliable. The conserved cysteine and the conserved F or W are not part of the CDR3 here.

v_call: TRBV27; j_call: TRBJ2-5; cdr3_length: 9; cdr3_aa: GSGAQETQY
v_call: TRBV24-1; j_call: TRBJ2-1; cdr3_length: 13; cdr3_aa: ATSDPGQGDNEQF
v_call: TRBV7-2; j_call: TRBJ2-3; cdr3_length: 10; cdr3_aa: ASSVVVDAQF
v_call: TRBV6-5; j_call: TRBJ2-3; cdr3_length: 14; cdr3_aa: ASSSGTGGSTDTQY
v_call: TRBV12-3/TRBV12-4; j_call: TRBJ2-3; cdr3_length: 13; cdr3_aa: ATGPGGFDQDTQY
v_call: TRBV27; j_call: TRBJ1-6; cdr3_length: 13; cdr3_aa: ASSETGGRNSPLH
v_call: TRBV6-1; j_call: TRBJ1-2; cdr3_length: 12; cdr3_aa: ASNLGGTAYGYT
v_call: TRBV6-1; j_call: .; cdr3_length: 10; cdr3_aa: ASSHGVYEQY
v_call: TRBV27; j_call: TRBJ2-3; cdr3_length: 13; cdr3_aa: ASAGGGRAKDTQY
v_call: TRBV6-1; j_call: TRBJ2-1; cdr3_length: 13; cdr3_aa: ASIRDSGFYNEQF
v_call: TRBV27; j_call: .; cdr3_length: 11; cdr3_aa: ASSLSGLGEQY
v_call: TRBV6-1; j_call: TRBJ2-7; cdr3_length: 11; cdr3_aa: ASSDGVSYEQY
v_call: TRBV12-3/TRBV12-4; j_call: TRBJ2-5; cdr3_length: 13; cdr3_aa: ASSSAGPTQETQY
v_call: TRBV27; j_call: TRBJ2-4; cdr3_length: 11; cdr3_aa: ASRGLVENTQY
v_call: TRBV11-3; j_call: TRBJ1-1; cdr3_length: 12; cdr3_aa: ASSPAGGDTEAF
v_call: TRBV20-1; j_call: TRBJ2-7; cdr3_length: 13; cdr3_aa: SAQSRDSFSYEQY
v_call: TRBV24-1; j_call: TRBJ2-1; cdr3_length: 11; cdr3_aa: ATSQGARDEQF
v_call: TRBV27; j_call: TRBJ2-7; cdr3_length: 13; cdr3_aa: ASSLFPAVSYEQY
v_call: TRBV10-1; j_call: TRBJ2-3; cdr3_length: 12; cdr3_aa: AGSGGCDTETQY